The 10 T cell receptor beta chains reported below all come from one sample, sequenced in a study of blood T cell repertoires in COVID-19. Data came from immunoSEQ multiplex PCR; TCRdb stores just in-frame clones and leaves some out. The top ten hold almost 1.5% of the sample, which has hundreds of thousands of clones, 86% seen once. What was sequenced was peripheral blood. The origin of the receptors is a woman aged 25 to 39 with active or convalescent COVID-19.

The chain carries TRBV11-2 and TRBJ2-5, with a possible D match to TRBD2 (5 bases). CDR1 and CDR2 (germline): SGHAT, FQNNGV. This CDR3 is 13 amino acids long. V was shortened by 4 bases and J by 5 bases, with 11 bases between the two germline ends. CDR3 DNA: TGTGCCAGCAGCTCTTCCGGGGTTGAGACCCAGTACTTC. Protein: CASSSSGVETQYF.

This chain uses TRBV24-1 with TRBJ2-2, with D possibly matching TRBD2 (6 bases). The CDR3 has 14 residues. Germline V gene sequence: CDR1 KGHDR, CDR2 SFDVKD. Trimming left V 7 bases short and J 4 bases short, with 12 bases between. CDR3 nucleotide sequence: TGTGCCACCAGCGGGAGCCTGGGCACCGGGGAGCTGTTTTTT. Protein sequence: CATSGSLGTGELFF.

The J gene is TRBJ1-1, the V gene TRBV19; no reliable D call. Trimming removed 3 bases at V and 0 bases at J, with 14 bases between. Germline V gene lookup returns CDR1 LNHDA and CDR2 SQIVND (reference sequence). CDR3 length: 16 residues. For the CDR3, the DNA is TGTGCCAGTAGTATCCCACCGGGAGGAGTGAACACTGAAGCTTTCTTT. Protein: CASSIPPGGVNTEAFF.

This chain uses TRBV4-2 with TRBJ2-5, with 15 nucleotides matching TRBD2. The CDR3 sequence is 20 residues long. CDR1 and CDR2 (germline): LGHNA, YNFKEQ. V lost 3 bases to trimming and J lost 5 bases; unmatched junction nucleotides: 16. CDR3 sequence: CASSHGAGLAGGLGMETQYF. DNA for the CDR3: TGTGCCAGCAGCCATGGAGCCGGACTAGCGGGGGGGCTAGGTATGGAGACCCAGTACTTC.

J is TRBJ2-4 and V is TRBV6-5; D perhaps matches TRBD2 (7 bases). The CDR3 is made up of 15 amino acids. Germline V lookup: CDR1 MNHEY, CDR2 SVGAGI. Trimming shortened V by 6 bases and J by 5 bases, and 17 bases separated the two germline ends. CDR3: CASRQIGGPQNIQYF. The CDR3 DNA reads TGTGCCAGCAGACAGATCGGGGGGCCCCAAAACATTCAGTACTTC.

The sample holds a few counts of this clone. CDR3 DNA: TGTGCCAGCAGCCAAACTAGCGGGGGCGATGAGCAGTTCTTC. Protein product: CASSQTSGGDEQFF. The chain has TRBV3-1 (or the pseudogene TRBV3-2) and TRBJ2-1; 11 nucleotides agree with TRBD2. Trimming took 2 bases from V and 8 from J; bases not matched to a gene: 2. The CDR3 is 14 amino acids. Germline-derived CDR1 and CDR2 are LGHDT and YNNKEL (reference sequence).

This chain connects TRBV2 to TRBJ1-3; 7 bases fit TRBD1. Germline CDR1 is SNHLY and CDR2 is FYNNEI. V lost 6 bases, J lost 0 bases, and 5 bases stayed unmatched. The CDR3 is 15 amino acids. CDR3 sequence reads: CASRTDRASGNTIYF. CDR3 nucleotide sequence: TGTGCCAGCAGAACCGACAGGGCCTCTGGAAACACCATATATTTT. The full variable domain, completed using reference TRBV2 and TRBJ1-3, is EPEVTQTPSHQVTQMGQEVILRCVPISNHLYFYWYRQILGQKVEFLVSFYNNEISEKSEIFDDQFSVERPDGSNFTLKIRSTKLEDSAMYFCASRTDRASGNTIYFGEGSWLTVV.

This chain connects TRBV5-1 to TRBJ2-7; 7 nucleotides line up with TRBD1. Germline-derived CDR1 and CDR2 are SGHRS and YFSETQ. V trimming: 0 bases; J trimming: 5 bases; junction bases outside the gene matches: 5. This CDR3 spans 14 amino acids. CDR3 nucleotide sequence: TGCGCCAGCAGCTTGGCGACAGGGCGGAACGAGCAGTACTTC. Its protein product is CASSLATGRNEQYF.

V usage is TRBV19 and J usage is TRBJ1-5; 7 bases are a match to TRBD1. The CDR3 runs 13 residues. The junction had 2 bases not matched to a gene; V was cut back by 7 bases and J by 2 bases. Per the germline V gene, CDR1 is LNHDA and CDR2 is SQIVND (reference sequence). CDR3 bases: TGTGCCAGTAAGGGGGCCGGCAATCAGCCCCAGCATTTT. This sequence encodes CASKGAGNQPQHF.

This clone came up a few times. The J gene is TRBJ1-4, the V gene TRBV10-3; perhaps TRBD1 as D (5 bases). The CDR3 contains 15 residues. Germline CDR1 and CDR2: ENHRY and SYGVKD. Trimming took 3 bases from V and 5 from J, leaving 13 bases between them. CDR3 sequence: CAISDGGGSNEKLFF. The CDR3 region has the DNA TGTGCCATCAGTGATGGTGGGGGGAGCAATGAAAAACTGTTTTTT.